This record concerns one TCR beta chain sequence. Its cognate antigen is unknown. These data are taken from a study of cytomegalovirus exposure and HLA in healthy donors. Germline V gene sequence: CDR1 SQVTM, CDR2 ANQGSEA. CDR3 length: 14 amino acids. V was clipped by 5 bases and J by 4 bases; unmatched bases: 9. The PCR was carried out with 60 Vbeta primers and 13 Jbeta primers. This table comes from immunoSEQ multiplex PCR, and its TCRdb copy is limited to in-frame clones, with some not included. There are roughly 150,000 clones in the sample; around 79% occur only once, and 3.5% to 5% lies in the top ten. Study results and limitations: The study dropped some indistinguishable V segments, TRBV6-2 and TRBV6-3 among them. CMV serostatus was the sole immune exposure information available. A missense variant in DCLRE1C was later tied to TCR beta V- and J-gene trimming. Common viral pathogens seemed, in a later analysis, to connect with several of the most significant clusters.

The V call is TRBV29-1, the J call TRBJ1-1, with TRBD1 matching 8 bases. The TCR sequence derives from a male donor in good health and CMV-seronegative. The sequenced material came from PBMCs. Written as DNA, the CDR3 is TGCAGCGTTCGTAAGGGACAGGACGGCACTGAAGCTTTCTTT. Translated, it gives CSVRKGQDGTEAFF.